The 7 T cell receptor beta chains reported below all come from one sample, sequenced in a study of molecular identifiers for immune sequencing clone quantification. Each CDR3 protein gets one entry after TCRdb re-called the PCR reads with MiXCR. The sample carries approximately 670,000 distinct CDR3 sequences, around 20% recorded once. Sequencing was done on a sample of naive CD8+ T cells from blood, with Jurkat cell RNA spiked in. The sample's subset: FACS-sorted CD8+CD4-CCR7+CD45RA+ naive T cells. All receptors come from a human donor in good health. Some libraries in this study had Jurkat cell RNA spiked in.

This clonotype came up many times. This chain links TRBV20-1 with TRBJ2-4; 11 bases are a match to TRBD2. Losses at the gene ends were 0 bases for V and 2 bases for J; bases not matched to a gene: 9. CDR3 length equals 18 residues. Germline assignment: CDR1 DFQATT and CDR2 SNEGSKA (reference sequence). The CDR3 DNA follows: TGCAGTGCTAGAGATCTACTAGCGGGAGAACTTACCAAAAACATTCAGTACTTC. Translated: CSARDLLAGELTKNIQYF.

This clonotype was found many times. The CDR3 DNA sequence: TGTGCCATCAGCCAGGGGGACTTTGAAGCCTACGAGCAGTACTTC. It is translated as CAISQGDFEAYEQYF. The chain has TRBV10-3 and TRBJ2-7, with D perhaps matching TRBD1 (7 bases). The CDR3 length is 15 residues. The germline V and J ends were trimmed by 6 bases and 2 bases, with 17 bases remaining between them. Germline assignment: CDR1 ENHRY and CDR2 SYGVKD.

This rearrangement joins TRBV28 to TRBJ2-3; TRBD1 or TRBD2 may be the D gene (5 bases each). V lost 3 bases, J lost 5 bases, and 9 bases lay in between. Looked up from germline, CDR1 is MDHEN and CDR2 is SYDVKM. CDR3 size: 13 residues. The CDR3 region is CASSFRAGDTQYF. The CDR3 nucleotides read TGTGCCAGCAGTTTCAGGGCGGGAGATACGCAGTATTTT.

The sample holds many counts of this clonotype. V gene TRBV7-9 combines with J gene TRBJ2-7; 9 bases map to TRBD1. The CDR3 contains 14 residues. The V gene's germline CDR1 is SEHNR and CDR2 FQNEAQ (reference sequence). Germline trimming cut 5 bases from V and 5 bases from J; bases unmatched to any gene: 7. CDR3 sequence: CASSPWDRANEQYF. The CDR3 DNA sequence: TGTGCCAGCAGCCCTTGGGACAGGGCTAACGAGCAGTACTTC.

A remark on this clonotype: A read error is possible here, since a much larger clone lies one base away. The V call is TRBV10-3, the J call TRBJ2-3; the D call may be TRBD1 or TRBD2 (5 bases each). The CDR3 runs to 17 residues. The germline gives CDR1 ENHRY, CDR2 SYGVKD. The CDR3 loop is CAIRESKLGVSTDTQYF. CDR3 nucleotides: TGTGCCATCAGAGAGTCGAAACTAGGGGTGAGCACAGATACGCAGTATTTT.

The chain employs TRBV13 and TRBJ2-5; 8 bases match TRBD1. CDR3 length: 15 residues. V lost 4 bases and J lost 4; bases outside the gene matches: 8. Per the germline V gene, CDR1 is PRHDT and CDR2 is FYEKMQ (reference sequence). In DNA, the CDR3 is TGTGCCAGCAGCTCGGGCAGGGGGCGGGGAGAGACCCAGTACTTC. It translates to CASSSGRGRGETQYF. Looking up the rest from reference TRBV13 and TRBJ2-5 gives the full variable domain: AAGVIQSPRHLIKEKRETATLKCYPIPRHDTVYWYQQGPGQDPQFLISFYEKMQSDKGSIPDRFSAQQFSDYHSELNMSSLELGDSALYFCASSSGRGRGETQYFGPGTRLLVL.

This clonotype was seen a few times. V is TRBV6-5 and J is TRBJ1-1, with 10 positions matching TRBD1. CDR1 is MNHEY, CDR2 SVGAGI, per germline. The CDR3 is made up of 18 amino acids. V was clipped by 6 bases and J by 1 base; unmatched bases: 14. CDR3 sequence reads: CASRDRQGASPGNTEAFF. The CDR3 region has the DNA TGTGCCAGCAGGGACAGACAGGGGGCTTCTCCGGGGAACACTGAAGCTTTCTTT.